The clone carrying this T cell receptor beta chain occurred a few times. The antigen is not known. The entry originates in a study of early T cells in non-severe SARS-CoV-2 infection. Background on the study: Chains stayed unpaired after sequencing of bulk RNA from unsorted whole blood. Whole-study findings and limits: VDJdb-based matching was biased toward anti-spike CD8 responses and missed private and CD4 specificities.

Molecules of cDNA were individually given unique molecular identifiers that were attached to them. TCRdb reprocessed the 5' RACE reads via MiXCR and lists one record per CDR3 protein. The sample has 85,000 to 100,000 distinct CDR3 sequences, 11% seen once. Germline CDR1 reads SGHTA; CDR2 reads FQGTGA. Trimming at V came to 5 bases and at J to 7 bases, leaving 7 bases not matched to a gene. The CDR3 runs to 14 residues. This clonotype was obtained from an adult who was a healthcare worker with PCR-confirmed SARS-CoV-2 infection or an uninfected control (not recorded which). This sample comprised whole blood, obtained at baseline. V is TRBV7-3 and J is TRBJ2-1; TRBD2 matches 8 bases. In DNA form, the CDR3 reads TGTGCCAGCAGCACTAGCGGAGGCGGGAATGAGCAGTTCTTC. Its translation is CASSTSGGGNEQFF.